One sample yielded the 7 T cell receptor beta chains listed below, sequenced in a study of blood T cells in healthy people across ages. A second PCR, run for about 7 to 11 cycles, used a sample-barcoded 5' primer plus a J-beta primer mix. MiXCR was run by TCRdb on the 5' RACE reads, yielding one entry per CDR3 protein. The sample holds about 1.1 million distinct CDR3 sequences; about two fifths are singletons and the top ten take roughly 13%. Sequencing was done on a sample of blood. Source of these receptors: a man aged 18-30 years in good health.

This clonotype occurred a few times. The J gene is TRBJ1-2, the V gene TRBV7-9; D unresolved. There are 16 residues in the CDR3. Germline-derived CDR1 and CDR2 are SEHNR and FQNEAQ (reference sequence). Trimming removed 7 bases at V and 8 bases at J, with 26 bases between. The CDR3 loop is CASTVLAEWKIRGYTF. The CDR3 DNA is TGTGCCAGCACCGTCCTTGCTGAGTGGAAGATTAGGGGCTACACCTTC.

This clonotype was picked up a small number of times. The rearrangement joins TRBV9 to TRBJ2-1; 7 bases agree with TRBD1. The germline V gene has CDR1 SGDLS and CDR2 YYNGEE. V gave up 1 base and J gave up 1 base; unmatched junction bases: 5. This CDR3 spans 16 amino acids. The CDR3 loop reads CASSVNDRESYNEQFF. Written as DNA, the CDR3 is TGTGCCAGCAGCGTAAACGACAGGGAGTCCTACAATGAGCAGTTCTTC.

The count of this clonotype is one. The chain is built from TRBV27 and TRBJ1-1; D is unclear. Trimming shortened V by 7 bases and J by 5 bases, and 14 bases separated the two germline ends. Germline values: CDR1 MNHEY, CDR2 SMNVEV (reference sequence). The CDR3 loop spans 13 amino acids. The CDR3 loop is CASKFGSKTEAFF. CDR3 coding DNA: TGTGCCAGCAAATTCGGCAGCAAAACTGAAGCTTTCTTT.

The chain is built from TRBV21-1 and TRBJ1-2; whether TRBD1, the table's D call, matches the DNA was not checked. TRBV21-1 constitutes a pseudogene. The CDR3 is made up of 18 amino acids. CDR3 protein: CASSSPSEGTKSDYGYTF. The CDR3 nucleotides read TGTGCCAGCAGCAGCCCTTCAGAGGGGACAAAGTCGGACTATGGCTACACCTTC.

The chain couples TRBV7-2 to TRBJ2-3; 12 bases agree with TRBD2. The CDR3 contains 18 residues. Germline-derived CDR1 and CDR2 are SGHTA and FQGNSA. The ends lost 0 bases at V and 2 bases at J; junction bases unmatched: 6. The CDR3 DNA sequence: TGTGCCAGCAGCTTAGCGGGGCTAGCGGGGGGGGTCACAGATACGCAGTATTTT. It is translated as CASSLAGLAGGVTDTQYF.

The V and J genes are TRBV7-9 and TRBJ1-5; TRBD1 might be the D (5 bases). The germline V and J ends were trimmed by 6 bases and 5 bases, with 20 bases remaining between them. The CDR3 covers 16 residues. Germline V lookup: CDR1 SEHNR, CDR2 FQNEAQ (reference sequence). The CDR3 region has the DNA TGTGCCAGCAGTCGTAGCACAGGCCTCAGCGATCAGCCCCAGCATTTT. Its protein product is CASSRSTGLSDQPQHF.

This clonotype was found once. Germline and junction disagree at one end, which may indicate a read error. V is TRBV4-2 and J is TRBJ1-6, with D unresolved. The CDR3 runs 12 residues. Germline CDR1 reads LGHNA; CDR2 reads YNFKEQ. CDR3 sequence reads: CAGSHIDSPLHF. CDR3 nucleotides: TGTGCCGGCAGCCACATTGATTCACCCCTCCACTTT.